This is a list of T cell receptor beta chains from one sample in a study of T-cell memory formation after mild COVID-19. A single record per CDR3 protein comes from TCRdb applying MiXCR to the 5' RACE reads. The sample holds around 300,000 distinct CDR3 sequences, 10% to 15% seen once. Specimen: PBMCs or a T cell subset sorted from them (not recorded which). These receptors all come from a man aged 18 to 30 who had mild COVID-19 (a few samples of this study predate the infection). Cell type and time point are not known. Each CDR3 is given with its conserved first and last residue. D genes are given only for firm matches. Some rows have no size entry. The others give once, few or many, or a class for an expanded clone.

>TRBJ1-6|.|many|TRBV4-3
CASSQEIRNSPLHF
TGCGCCAGCAGCCAAGAAATCCGTAATTCACCCCTCCACTTT
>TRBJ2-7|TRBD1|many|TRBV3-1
CASSLRDRGGEQYF
TGTGCCAGCAGCCTACGGGACAGGGGGGGCGAGCAGTACTTC
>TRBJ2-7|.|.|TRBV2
CASTDGESGEQYF
TGTGCCAGCACCGACGGGGAAAGTGGCGAGCAGTACTTC
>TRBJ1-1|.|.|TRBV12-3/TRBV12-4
CASSLDSPRGTEAFF
TGTGCCAGCAGTTTAGATTCCCCGAGGGGAACTGAAGCTTTCTTT
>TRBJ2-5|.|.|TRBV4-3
CASSQEGTSPGGTQYF
TGCGCCAGCAGCCAAGAAGGGACGAGCCCAGGCGGGACCCAGTACTTC
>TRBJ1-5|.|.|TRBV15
CATSRYRAQSQPQHF
TGTGCCACCAGCAGATACCGGGCCCAAAGTCAGCCCCAGCATTTT
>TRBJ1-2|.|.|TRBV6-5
CASSYSHPQGYGYTF
TGTGCCAGCAGTTACTCCCACCCCCAGGGCTATGGCTACACCTTC
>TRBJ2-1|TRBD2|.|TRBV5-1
CASSLAGGILYNEQFF
TGCGCCAGCAGCTTGGCGGGGGGGATCCTATACAATGAGCAGTTCTTC
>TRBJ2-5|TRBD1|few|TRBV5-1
CASSLGLAGQGETQYF
TGCGCCAGCAGCTTGGGGCTTGCCGGACAGGGCGAGACCCAGTACTTC
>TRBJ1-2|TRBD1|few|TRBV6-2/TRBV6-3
CASGDRENYGYTF
TGTGCCAGCGGGGACAGGGAGAACTATGGCTACACCTTC
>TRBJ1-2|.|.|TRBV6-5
CASSYSGNEGYTF
TGTGCCAGCAGTTACTCCGGAAACGAAGGCTACACCTTC
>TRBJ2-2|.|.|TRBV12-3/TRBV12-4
CASSRTRLDTGELFF
TGTGCCAGCAGTCGTACTAGATTGGACACCGGGGAGCTGTTTTTT
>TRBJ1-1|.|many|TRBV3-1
CASSPGHLNTEAFF
TGTGCCAGCAGCCCAGGACACTTGAACACTGAAGCTTTCTTT
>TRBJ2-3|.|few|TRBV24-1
CATSAQLLDTQYF
TGTGCCACCAGTGCCCAACTACTAGATACGCAGTATTTT
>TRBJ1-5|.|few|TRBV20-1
CSARRTVSNQPQHF
TGCAGTGCTAGGCGGACGGTTAGCAATCAGCCCCAGCATTTT
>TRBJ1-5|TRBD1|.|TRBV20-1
CSARDPGQPNQPQHF
TGCAGTGCTAGAGATCCGGGACAGCCCAATCAGCCCCAGCATTTT
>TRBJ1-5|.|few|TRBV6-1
CASSEDFRRTGHQPQHF
TGTGCCAGCAGTGAAGACTTCAGGCGGACCGGGCATCAGCCCCAGCATTTT
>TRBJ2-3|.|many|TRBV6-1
CASTKEVADPTDTQYF
TGTGCCAGCACCAAAGAGGTGGCAGACCCCACAGATACGCAGTATTTT
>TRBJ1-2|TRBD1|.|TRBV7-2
CASSTLTGGRGYTF
TGTGCCAGCAGCACCCTGACAGGGGGCCGTGGCTACACCTTC
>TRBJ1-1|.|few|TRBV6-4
CASRASGANTEAFF
TGTGCCAGCCGAGCTTCAGGGGCGAACACTGAAGCTTTCTTT
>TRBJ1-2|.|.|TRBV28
CASAVGVTNYGYTF
TGTGCCAGCGCCGTCGGGGTGACTAACTATGGCTACACCTTC
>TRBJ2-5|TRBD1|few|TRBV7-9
CASSLWGQQETQYF
TGTGCCAGCAGCTTGTGGGGACAGCAAGAGACCCAGTACTTC
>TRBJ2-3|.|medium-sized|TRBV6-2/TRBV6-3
CASSLTSTDTQYF
TGTGCCAGCAGTTTGACTAGCACAGATACGCAGTATTTT
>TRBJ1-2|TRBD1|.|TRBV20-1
CSVGGQGYGYTF
TGCAGTGTCGGGGGACAGGGCTATGGCTACACCTTC
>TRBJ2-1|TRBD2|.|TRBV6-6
CASRNKPGLAPYNEQFF
TGTGCCAGCAGAAATAAACCGGGACTAGCACCCTACAATGAGCAGTTCTTC
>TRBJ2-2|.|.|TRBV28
CASSFGGARAGELFF
TGTGCCAGCAGTTTCGGAGGGGCGAGGGCCGGGGAGCTGTTTTTT
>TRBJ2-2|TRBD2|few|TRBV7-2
CASSLELAGTGTGELFF
TGTGCCAGCAGCTTAGAGTTAGCGGGGACTGGGACCGGGGAGCTGTTTTTT
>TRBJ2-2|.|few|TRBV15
CATSSLRGTGELFF
TGTGCCACCAGCAGCCTACGGGGCACCGGGGAGCTGTTTTTT
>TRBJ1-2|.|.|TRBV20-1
CSARVPGFGGFSYGYTF
TGCAGTGCTAGAGTCCCCGGGTTCGGGGGATTTAGCTATGGCTACACCTTC
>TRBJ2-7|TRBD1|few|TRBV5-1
CASSVETGRYEQYF
TGCGCCAGCAGTGTCGAGACAGGGCGCTACGAGCAGTACTTC
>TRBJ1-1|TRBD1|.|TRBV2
CASRWTGSSTEAFF
TGTGCCAGCAGATGGACAGGGTCTAGCACTGAAGCTTTCTTT
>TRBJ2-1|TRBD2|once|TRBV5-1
CASSSGGGSVYNEQFF
TGCGCCAGCAGCTCAGGCGGGGGGAGCGTCTACAATGAGCAGTTCTTC
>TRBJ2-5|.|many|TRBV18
CASSPGTLETQYF
TGTGCCAGCTCACCGGGGACTCTGGAGACCCAGTACTTC